The 18 T cell receptor beta chains listed next were all sequenced from one sample in a study of T cell responses to AZD1222 COVID-19 vaccine. Only in-frame clones appear in the TCRdb table, and some are missing; sequencing was by immunoSEQ multiplex PCR. In the table there are about 90,000 clones, approximately 88% of which are singletons. The material sequenced was peripheral blood, taken on day 0 of AZD1222 vaccination. These TCRs come from an adult in good health.

The chain combines TRBV11-3 with TRBJ2-1; 13 nucleotides line up with TRBD2. CDR3 size: 15 residues. Germline trimming cut 5 bases from V and 6 bases from J; bases unmatched to any gene: 4. CDR1 and CDR2 from the germline V gene are SGHNT and YENEEA. The CDR3 sequence: CASSHWTSGSNEQFF. The CDR3 bases are TGTGCCAGCAGCCACTGGACTAGCGGGAGCAATGAGCAGTTCTTC.

J is TRBJ1-2 and V is TRBV23-1, with unresolved D. TRBV23-1 is an open reading frame whose function is uncertain. V was shortened by 3 bases and J by 0 bases, with 11 bases between the two germline ends. CDR3 length: 15 residues. The CDR3 DNA reads TGCGCCAGCAGTCACGATGACGGAGCTAACTATGGCTACACCTTC. Its protein product is CASSHDDGANYGYTF.

CDR3 sequence reads: CASSQDGGTGRGGYTF. DNA of the CDR3: TGCGCCAGCAGCCAAGATGGGGGGACAGGTCGGGGTGGCTACACCTTC. This chain connects TRBV4-1 to TRBJ1-2; 8 bases line up with TRBD1. Trimming removed 0 bases from V and 7 bases from J; junction bases left unmatched: 10. The germline V gene has CDR1 MGHRA and CDR2 YSYEKL. The CDR3 runs 16 residues.

This chain links TRBV4-1 with TRBJ2-2; possibly TRBD1 for D (5 bases). The germline V gene has CDR1 MGHRA and CDR2 YSYEKL. The V end was cut by 4 bases, the J end by 5 bases, with 20 bases between. CDR3 size: 17 residues. CDR3 residues: CASSPPAGREGTGELFF. DNA of the CDR3: TGCGCCAGCAGCCCCCCAGCAGGCAGGGAAGGTACCGGGGAGCTGTTTTTT.

The rearrangement joins TRBV27 to TRBJ1-6; 7 nucleotides line up with TRBD1. With 2 bases clipped from V and 6 bases from J, the junction kept 4 bases outside the gene matches. Germline V gene sequence: CDR1 MNHEY, CDR2 SMNVEV (reference sequence). This CDR3 is 15 amino acids long. CDR3 amino acids: CASSLRGQSNSPLHF. CDR3 bases: TGTGCCAGCAGTTTAAGGGGACAGAGTAATTCACCCCTCCACTTT.

The gene calls are TRBV11-2 and TRBJ2-1; D gene unclear. Germline assignment: CDR1 SGHAT and CDR2 FQNNGV. Trimming cost V 1 base and J 0 bases, with 7 bases left between them. The CDR3 has 15 amino acids. CDR3 protein: CASSLAPSSYNEQFF. Written as DNA, the CDR3 is TGTGCCAGCAGCTTAGCGCCCAGCTCCTACAATGAGCAGTTCTTC.

This rearrangement joins TRBV24-1 to TRBJ2-2, with D perhaps matching TRBD2 (6 bases). The CDR3 contains 13 residues. Germline V gene lookup returns CDR1 KGHDR and CDR2 SFDVKD. The germline V and J ends were trimmed by 7 bases and 5 bases, with 10 bases remaining between them. CDR3 coding DNA: TGTGCCACCAGCGGGGACTCAACCGGGGAGCTGTTTTTT. This encodes CATSGDSTGELFF.

In DNA, the CDR3 is TGTGCCAGCAGAGGACTCACCCCTAGACGGGAGGTAGGCGAGCAGTACTTC. It encodes CASRGLTPRREVGEQYF. V and J are TRBV2 and TRBJ2-7, with TRBD2 identical over 7 bases. Trimming took 6 bases from V and 6 from J; bases not matched to a gene: 20. Per germline, CDR1 SNHLY and CDR2 FYNNEI. This CDR3 region has 17 residues.

This chain joins TRBV27 and TRBJ2-1; no reliable D call. The V and J ends lost 3 bases and 9 bases respectively, with 6 bases between them. This CDR3 has 11 residues. The germline V gene has CDR1 MNHEY and CDR2 SMNVEV (reference sequence). CDR3 bases: TGTGCCAGCAGTTTTTTAACTGAGCAGTTCTTC. This translates into CASSFLTEQFF.

The V and J genes are TRBV15 and TRBJ1-5; D unclear. The CDR3 spans 15 residues. In germline, CDR1 is LNHNV, CDR2 YYDKDF (reference sequence). The V end lost 5 bases, the J end lost 2 bases, and 13 bases lay between the germline ends. In nucleotides, the CDR3 is TGTGCCACCAGCGCTACAGTACTAGGCAATCAGCCCCAGCATTTT. Amino acids: CATSATVLGNQPQHF.

This chain uses TRBV30 with TRBJ1-1; the D is unclear. The CDR3 runs to 11 residues. Germline CDR1 GTSNPN, CDR2 SVGIG (reference sequence). V was cut by 0 bases and J by 12 bases, with 11 bases left in between. The CDR3 nucleotides read TGTGCCTGGAGTGTCGCCCGCGAGACTTTCTTT. It specifies CAWSVARETFF.

CDR3 coding DNA: TGTGCCAGCAGGGCTTGGGACAGTGAAGCTTTCTTT. Residues: CASRAWDSEAFF. V and J are TRBV6-5 and TRBJ1-1; 7 bases are shared with TRBD1. Trimming cost V 6 bases and J 7 bases; bases outside gene matches: 5. CDR3 size: 12 residues. Per germline, CDR1 MNHEY and CDR2 SVGAGI.

CDR3 sequence: CAWSAVQGGYNQPQHF. In nucleotides, the CDR3 is TGTGCCTGGAGTGCCGTCCAGGGAGGGTATAATCAGCCCCAGCATTTT. The rearrangement links TRBV30 to TRBJ1-5; D is possibly TRBD1 (5 bases). In germline, CDR1 is GTSNPN, CDR2 SVGIG (reference sequence). The CDR3 spans 16 residues. Trimming removed 1 base at V and 4 bases at J, with 17 bases between. Full variable domain (remainder filled in from reference TRBV30 and TRBJ1-5): SQTIHQWPATLVQPVGSPLSLECTVEGTSNPNLYWYRQAAGRGLQLLFYSVGIGQISSEVPQNLSASRPQDRQFILSSKKLLLSDSGFYLCAWSAVQGGYNQPQHFGDGTRLSIL.

The chain joins TRBV27 to TRBJ2-7, with 7 nucleotides matching TRBD1. Trimming removed 5 bases from V and 3 bases from J; junction bases left unmatched: 4. The germline V gene encodes CDR1 MNHEY and CDR2 SMNVEV (reference sequence). This CDR3 contains 13 residues. CDR3 residues: CASSTRDSYEQYF. CDR3 bases: TGTGCCAGCAGTACTCGGGACAGCTACGAGCAGTACTTC.

The genes are TRBV19 and TRBJ2-5; possibly TRBD2 for D (5 bases). Trimming took off 6 bases at V and 7 bases at J, with 15 bases between the two ends. The CDR3 has 13 residues. Germline V gene data show CDR1 as LNHDA and CDR2 as SQIVND (reference sequence). CDR3 region: CASRPKGGWTQYF. CDR3 coding DNA: TGTGCCAGTAGACCTAAAGGAGGTTGGACCCAGTACTTC.

This chain uses TRBV11-2 with TRBJ2-1, with TRBD2 matching over 7 bases. The CDR3 is 13 residues long. Germline V gene sequence: CDR1 SGHAT, CDR2 FQNNGV. V was pared by 3 bases and J by 10 bases, with 6 bases of the junction left unmatched. In DNA, the CDR3 is TGTGCCAGCAGCTTCGGACTAGTTTGGGAGCAGTTCTTC. Encoded protein: CASSFGLVWEQFF.

The table lists this clone with a few counts. This chain uses TRBV29-1 with TRBJ2-1; the match to TRBD1 covers 7 bases. The germline CDR1 and CDR2 sequences are SQVTM and ANQGSEA. This CDR3 region has 15 residues. After removal of 7 bases from V and 0 bases from J, the junction contained 9 bases not matched to a gene. CDR3 nucleotides: TGCAGCGGATCTAGGGGACAGAGCTCCTACAATGAGCAGTTCTTC. Encoded protein: CSGSRGQSSYNEQFF.

The chain uses TRBV5-8 and TRBJ1-4, with 9 bases lining up with TRBD1. CDR1 is SGHTS, CDR2 YDEGEE, per germline. V shed 4 bases and J 6 bases; nucleotides not matched to a gene: 7. CDR3 length: 15 amino acids. The CDR3 coding sequence is TGTGCCAGCAGCGAGGAGGGACAGGGATATGAAAAACTGTTTTTT. Translating gives CASSEEGQGYEKLFF.